These 31 T cell receptor beta chains originate from one sample sequenced in a study of OX40 agonist ivuxolimab in advanced cancers. Profiling relied on immunoSEQ multiplex PCR, and the TCRdb table lists in-frame clones only, not all of them. This sample carries 20,000 to 30,000 clones, approximately 91% of them seen once, and the ten largest clones take around 49%. The specimen comprised CD4+ or CD8+ T cells sorted from blood, sampled in a trial of the OX40 agonist ivuxolimab. Every receptor here comes from an adult with an advanced solid tumor such as melanoma, head and neck, liver or kidney cancer.

The chain has TRBV7-9 and TRBJ2-1, with D hard to call. V was trimmed by 5 bases and J by 0 bases, leaving 8 bases between them. CDR1 is SEHNR, CDR2 FQNEAQ, per germline (reference sequence). This CDR3 spans 14 amino acids. CDR3 residues: CASSPQSSYNEQFF. For the CDR3, the DNA is TGTGCCAGCAGCCCACAGAGCTCCTACAATGAGCAGTTCTTC. The complete variable domain, with remaining parts taken from reference TRBV7-9 and TRBJ2-1, reads DTGVSQNPRHKITKRGQNVTFRCDPISEHNRLYWYRQTLGQGPEFLTYFQNEAQLEKSRLLSDRFSAERPKGSFSTLEIQRTEQGDSAMYLCASSPQSSYNEQFFGPGTRLTVL.

This chain links TRBV2 with TRBJ1-1; D remains ambiguous. Per germline, CDR1 SNHLY and CDR2 FYNNEI. The CDR3 consists of 11 residues. The V end lost 4 bases, the J end lost 7 bases, and 7 bases lay between the germline ends. This CDR3 is CASSAGNEAFF. DNA for the CDR3: TGTGCCAGCAGTGCCGGGAATGAAGCTTTCTTT.

The CDR3 nucleotides are TGTGCCAGCAGTTACTCTTGGACAGGGGGCACTGAAGCTTTCTTT. It is translated as CASSYSWTGGTEAFF. The chain carries TRBV6-5 and TRBJ1-1; 10 positions match TRBD1. J was trimmed by 4 bases and V by 0 bases; bases with no gene match: 2. CDR3 size: 15 residues. CDR1 and CDR2 from the germline V gene are MNHEY and SVGAGI.

The genes are TRBV5-1 and TRBJ2-6; D could derive from TRBD1 or TRBD2 (6 bases each). Trimming removed 0 bases from V and 0 bases from J, with 16 bases in between. Germline CDR1 and CDR2: SGHRS and YFSETQ. The CDR3 is 19 residues long. The CDR3 DNA sequence: TGCGCCAGCAGCTTGGAAGGGGGGTATTGGGTCTCTGGGGCCAACGTCCTGACTTTC. Residues: CASSLEGGYWVSGANVLTF.

V usage is TRBV6-6 and J usage is TRBJ2-2, with 8 bases aligning to TRBD2. This CDR3 region has 14 residues. Germline loops: CDR1 MNHNY, CDR2 SVGAGI (reference sequence). J lost 6 bases, V lost 7 bases, and 7 bases had no gene match. The CDR3 nucleotides are TGTGCCAGCAAGAAAGACGGGGGGGCCGGGGAGCTGTTTTTT. Its protein product is CASKKDGGAGELFF.

CDR3 coding DNA: TGTGCCAGCAGCCAAGATCCCGGGACAGGGGACTCACCCCTCCACTTT. Its protein is CASSQDPGTGDSPLHF. The gene calls are TRBV5-4 and TRBJ1-6; 10 bases align to TRBD1. After removal of 4 bases from V and 10 bases from J, the junction contained 11 bases not matched to a gene. The CDR3 is 16 amino acids. In germline, CDR1 is SGHNT, CDR2 YYREEE (reference sequence).

The chain employs TRBV29-1 and TRBJ2-1; 11 bases align to TRBD2. V lost 4 bases to trimming and J lost 8 bases; unmatched junction nucleotides: 10. Germline loops: CDR1 SQVTM, CDR2 ANQGSEA. There are 15 residues in the CDR3. The CDR3 DNA reads TGCAGCGTTGGGATTCAGACTAGCGGGATCGATGAGCAGTTCTTC. Amino acid sequence: CSVGIQTSGIDEQFF.

The V gene is TRBV7-9, the J gene TRBJ2-2; D is uncertain. V was pared by 1 base and J by 6 bases, with 6 bases between. Per the germline V gene, CDR1 is SEHNR and CDR2 is FQNEAQ (reference sequence). The CDR3 has 13 residues. The CDR3 DNA sequence: TGTGCCAGCAGCTTAGGGGCAGCCGGGGAGCTGTTTTTT. This encodes CASSLGAAGELFF.

The chain is built from TRBV30 and TRBJ2-5; D remains unclear. Germline loops: CDR1 GTSNPN, CDR2 SVGIG (reference sequence). CDR3 size: 14 residues. V was cut by 6 bases and J by 2 bases, with 16 bases left in between. The CDR3 DNA is TGTGCCTGCGCCGACGACGGATCTCAAGAGACCCAGTACTTC. Translation gives CACADDGSQETQYF.

CDR3 in DNA: TGTGCCATCAGTGAGTCTCGGGGGCGACTGAACGAGCAGTACTTC. Protein sequence: CAISESRGRLNEQYF. This chain connects TRBV10-3 to TRBJ2-7, with D possibly being TRBD1 or TRBD2 (6 bases each). CDR1 is ENHRY and CDR2 is SYGVKD in the germline V gene. CDR3 length: 15 residues. Trimming cost V 0 bases and J 5 bases, with 14 bases left between them.

The rearrangement joins TRBV6-5 to TRBJ2-5; D is perhaps TRBD1 (6 bases). This CDR3 spans 15 amino acids. Trimming left V 0 bases short and J 2 bases short, with 10 bases between. Germline CDR1 is MNHEY and CDR2 is SVGAGI. The CDR3, as DNA: TGTGCCAGCAGTTACTCAGCAGGGGTACAAGAGACCCAGTACTTC. Residues: CASSYSAGVQETQYF.

The chain combines TRBV7-2 with TRBJ2-2; 8 nucleotides align to TRBD2. Germline V gene data show CDR1 as SGHTA and CDR2 as FQGNSA. V was clipped by 0 bases and J by 5 bases; unmatched bases: 14. This CDR3 contains 19 residues. The CDR3 nucleotides are TGTGCCAGCAGCTTAGCGAGTCCGGGGGGGCTTAGGGCGACCGGGGAGCTGTTTTTT. Translation: CASSLASPGGLRATGELFF.

A few counts support this clone. This chain links TRBV5-4 with TRBJ1-2; tentatively, D is TRBD1 (5 bases). From germline, CDR1 is SGHNT and CDR2 YYREEE (reference sequence). This CDR3 region has 18 residues. The ends were cut back, 4 bases at V and 0 bases at J, with 22 bases in the middle. This CDR3 is CASSQRRDRESANYGYTF. DNA of the CDR3: TGTGCCAGCAGCCAACGAAGGGACCGGGAGTCAGCTAACTATGGCTACACCTTC. Drawing the rest from reference TRBV5-4 and TRBJ1-2, the complete variable domain is ETGVTQSPTHLIKTRGQQVTLRCSSQSGHNTVSWYQQALGQGPQFIFQYYREEENGRGNFPPRFSGLQFPNYSSELNVNALELDDSALYLCASSQRRDRESANYGYTFGSGTRLTVV.

This rearrangement joins TRBV29-1 to TRBJ2-5, with 12 bases matching TRBD1. V shed 7 bases, J shed 4 bases, and the junction held 4 bases outside the gene matches. The germline V gene has CDR1 SQVTM and CDR2 ANQGSEA. The CDR3 contains 13 residues. CDR3 protein: CSATGQGAETQYF. DNA of the CDR3: TGCAGCGCAACGGGACAGGGGGCAGAGACCCAGTACTTC. Combining the CDR3 with reference TRBV29-1 and TRBJ2-5 gives the whole variable domain SAVISQKPSRDICQRGTSLTIQCQVDSQVTMMFWYRQQPGQSLTLIATANQGSEATYESGFVIDKFPISRPNLTFSTLTVSNMSPEDSSIYLCSATGQGAETQYFGPGTRLLVL.

The chain carries TRBV7-8 and TRBJ1-6; 10 bases match TRBD1. The J segment lost 8 bases and the V segment lost 5 bases, leaving 9 bases of the junction unmatched. The CDR3 contains 16 residues. CDR1 is SGHVS and CDR2 is FQNEAQ in the germline V gene. The CDR3 sequence: CASSPVAGTGDSPLHF. CDR3 sequence (DNA): TGTGCCAGCAGCCCGGTAGCCGGGACAGGGGATTCACCCCTCCACTTT. Supplemented by reference TRBV7-8 and TRBJ1-6, the full variable domain reads GAGVSQSPRYKVAKRGQDVALRCDPISGHVSLFWYQQALGQGPEFLTYFQNEAQLDKSGLPSDRFFAERPEGSVSTLKIQRTQQEDSAVYLCASSPVAGTGDSPLHFGNGTRLTVT.

With respect to this clone: The CDR3 carries no conserved terminal phenylalanine or tryptophan, so it likely arises from a read error. V gene TRBV30 combines with J gene TRBJ1-5; D not resolved. Trimming shortened V by 1 base and J by 0 bases, and 4 bases separated the two germline ends. The CDR3 is 13 residues long. The germline gives CDR1 GTSNPN, CDR2 SVGIG (reference sequence). CDR3 protein: CAWSADSNQPQHL. The CDR3 bases are TGTGCCTGGAGTGCAGATAGCAATCAGCCCCAGCATCTT.

The chain has TRBV4-1 and TRBJ1-1; 9 bases fit TRBD1. J gave up 1 base and V 3 bases, and 3 bases lay outside the gene matches. CDR1 is MGHRA, CDR2 YSYEKL, per germline. This CDR3 has 15 amino acids. CDR3 region: CASSQMGQGNTEAFF. The DNA of the CDR3 is TGCGCCAGCAGCCAGATGGGACAGGGGAACACTGAAGCTTTCTTT.

V is TRBV5-4 and J is TRBJ2-2; TRBD1 matches 9 bases. Per the germline V gene, CDR1 is SGHNT and CDR2 is YYREEE (reference sequence). The length of the CDR3 is 16 residues. Germline trimming cut 4 bases from V and 6 bases from J; bases unmatched to any gene: 10. CDR3: CASSAGDRVRSGELFF. DNA for the CDR3: TGTGCCAGCAGCGCTGGGGACAGGGTGAGGTCCGGGGAGCTGTTTTTT.

The chain employs TRBV4-1 and TRBJ1-1, with D possibly being TRBD1 (5 bases). V was clipped by 0 bases and J by 1 base, with 12 bases between them. The CDR3 runs 16 residues. CDR1 and CDR2 (germline): MGHRA, YSYEKL. The CDR3 DNA follows: TGCGCCAGCAGCCAAGATCTGTACAGGTGGAACACTGAAGCTTTCTTT. Translated, it gives CASSQDLYRWNTEAFF.

V usage is TRBV6-7 and J usage is TRBJ1-4; D unclear. TRBV6-7 is reported as an ORF; its role is uncertain. The CDR3 consists of 11 residues. The ends were cut back, 6 bases at V and 6 bases at J, with 5 bases in the middle. The CDR3 spells CASSRYEKLFF. CDR3 nucleotides: TGTGCCAGCAGCCGATATGAAAAACTGTTTTTT.

Only a few counts were recorded for this clone. This chain connects TRBV2 to TRBJ2-7; D is unclear. This CDR3 region has 12 residues. Germline V lookup: CDR1 SNHLY, CDR2 FYNNEI. Trimming pared 6 bases from V and 0 bases from J, leaving 6 bases between. In DNA form, the CDR3 reads TGTGCCAGCAGAGTCCACTCCTACGAGCAGTACTTC. Its protein is CASRVHSYEQYF.

The J gene is TRBJ2-5, the V gene TRBV19; D remains ambiguous. V lost 1 base and J lost 4, with 7 bases in between. Germline CDR1 LNHDA, CDR2 SQIVND (reference sequence). The CDR3 covers 13 residues. CDR3 DNA sequence: TGTGCCAGTAGTATAGTCCAAGGAGAGACCCAGTACTTC. It yields the protein CASSIVQGETQYF. Full variable domain (outside the CDR3, taken from reference TRBV19 and TRBJ2-5): DGGITQSPKYLFRKEGQNVTLSCEQNLNHDAMYWYRQDPGQGLRLIYYSQIVNDFQKGDIAEGYSVSREKKESFPLTVTSAQKNPTAFYLCASSIVQGETQYFGPGTRLLVL.

This clone was recorded only once. The J gene is TRBJ2-3, the V gene TRBV27; D may correspond to TRBD1 or TRBD2 (6 bases each). The CDR3 has 15 residues. V was cut by 1 base and J by 0 bases, with 8 bases left in between. CDR1 MNHEY and CDR2 SMNVEV come from the germline V gene (reference sequence). The chain's CDR3 is CASSLWGASTDTQYF. CDR3 in DNA: TGTGCCAGCAGTTTATGGGGGGCAAGCACAGATACGCAGTATTTT.

This clone was found a few times. CDR3 region: CASSDWTGGDYGYTF. The CDR3 coding sequence is TGTGCCAGCAGCGACTGGACAGGGGGGGACTATGGCTACACCTTC. The chain combines TRBV5-5 with TRBJ1-2; 10 bases align to TRBD1. The CDR3 covers 15 residues. Losses at the gene ends were 4 bases for V and 3 bases for J; bases not matched to a gene: 6. The germline gives CDR1 SGHKS, CDR2 YYEKEE (reference sequence).

The rearrangement links TRBV5-4 to TRBJ2-3; the D gene is possibly TRBD2 (6 bases). V lost 0 bases and J lost 3, with 11 bases in between. This CDR3 comprises 15 residues. Germline V gene sequence: CDR1 SGHNT, CDR2 YYREEE (reference sequence). CDR3 in amino acids: CASSLGGRSTDTQYF. CDR3 bases: TGTGCCAGCAGCTTGGGGGGGAGGAGTACAGATACGCAGTATTTT.

The gene calls are TRBV6-1 and TRBJ2-5; TRBD2 aligns across 10 bases. Germline CDR1 MNHNS, CDR2 SASEGT. This CDR3 comprises 17 residues. Trimming cost V 0 bases and J 4 bases; bases outside gene matches: 8. DNA of the CDR3: TGTGCCAGCAGTGAAGCGGTCTGGTCTAGCGGGAGAGAGACCCAGTACTTC. This encodes CASSEAVWSSGRETQYF.

The chain recombines TRBV14 with TRBJ2-1; a weak D match, TRBD2 (5 bases). Germline assignment: CDR1 SGHDN and CDR2 FVKESK. Trimming stripped 1 base from V and 2 bases from J, with 12 bases between. CDR3 size: 16 residues. The CDR3 nucleotides read TGTGCCAGCAGCCAAGTCGTGGGAGTGACCTACAATGAGCAGTTCTTC. Translated: CASSQVVGVTYNEQFF. Full variable domain (missing parts from reference TRBV14 and TRBJ2-1): EAGVTQFPSHSVIEKGQTVTLRCDPISGHDNLYWYRRVMGKEIKFLLHFVKESKQDESGMPNNRFLAERTGGTYSTLKVQPAELEDSGVYFCASSQVVGVTYNEQFFGPGTRLTVL.

The chain couples TRBV11-3 to TRBJ1-1; tentatively, D is TRBD1 (5 bases). Germline V gene sequence: CDR1 SGHNT, CDR2 YENEEA. The CDR3 runs 14 residues. Trimming left V 5 bases short and J 3 bases short, with 13 bases between. This CDR3 reads CASSLRDGYTEAFF. The DNA for the CDR3 is TGTGCCAGCAGCCTTCGGGACGGATACACTGAAGCTTTCTTT. The full variable domain, completed using reference TRBV11-3 and TRBJ1-1, is EAGVVQSPRYKIIEKKQPVAFWCNPISGHNTLYWYLQNLGQGPELLIRYENEEAVDDSQLPKDRFSAERLKGVDSTLKIQPAELGDSAVYLCASSLRDGYTEAFFGQGTRLTVV.

The genes are TRBV7-9 and TRBJ2-7; 10 bases are shared with TRBD2. V was clipped by 4 bases and J by 3 bases; unmatched bases: 0. This CDR3 has 13 residues. CDR1 and CDR2 (germline): SEHNR, FQNEAQ (reference sequence). This chain's CDR3 is CASSSSGSYEQYF. The CDR3 region has the DNA TGTGCCAGCAGCTCTAGCGGGAGCTACGAGCAGTACTTC.

This sequence joins TRBV7-3 and TRBJ2-5; 8 bases map to TRBD1. V trimming: 5 bases; J trimming: 5 bases; junction bases outside the gene matches: 4. The CDR3 sequence is 13 residues long. CDR1 and CDR2 (germline): SGHTA, FQGTGA. The CDR3 protein is CASSAQGGETQYF. Here the CDR3 DNA reads TGTGCCAGCAGCGCACAGGGGGGCGAGACCCAGTACTTC. Filled out from reference TRBV7-3 and TRBJ2-5, the complete variable domain reads GAGVSQTPSNKVTEKGKYVELRCDPISGHTALYWYRQSLGQGPEFLIYFQGTGAADDSGLPNDRFFAVRPEGSVSTLKIQRTERGDSAVYLCASSAQGGETQYFGPGTRLLVL.

V usage is TRBV7-8 and J usage is TRBJ2-3; D remains ambiguous. CDR3 length: 12 amino acids. V was shortened by 5 bases and J by 4 bases, with 7 bases between the two germline ends. Germline assignment: CDR1 SGHVS and CDR2 FQNEAQ. CDR3 in DNA: TGTGCCAGCAGCCTCGGAGCAGATACGCAGTATTTT. It codes for CASSLGADTQYF.